This record covers a single TCR beta chain. It has no known antigen specificity. Base qualities are not at hand, and no much larger clone is one base apart. This sample was included in a study of circulating and synovial CD4+ cells in juvenile arthritis (dated 2014 in TCRdb). At the level of the whole study: Within each patient, the study compared the TCRbeta CDR3 repertoires of three groups: circulating HLA-DR+ CD4 T cells, bulk blood CD4 T cells, and synovial CD4 T cells. The goal of the repertoire sequencing was to confirm that synovial clonotypes were enriched in a circulating synovial-like CD4 T cell subset. General study outcomes and caveats: Circulating pathogenic-like lymphocytes clustered with synovial T cells and shared a substantially higher fraction of CDR3 sequences with synovium than bulk blood. The difference between circulating pathogenic-like lymphocytes and bulk blood T cells was not detected by traditional Vbeta family usage analysis. Compared with bulk blood CD4 repertoires, both the synovial and the circulating pathogenic-like lymphocyte repertoires were less diverse, and some CPL samples were as oligoclonal as synovium. Because T cell genome counts in CPL samples and bulk blood CD4 samples differed by at least an order of magnitude, sample-size effects were addressed. Since overlap with synovium went up as sequencing depth increased, the measured fractions of shared clonotypes likely underestimated the full repertoire overlap.

Libraries were constructed by the immunoSEQ multiplex PCR assay. TCRbeta CDR3 sequencing was performed as a commercial service by an external provider. The source study handled its data this way. The analyses used productive nucleotide sequences together with amino acid sequences obtained by in silico translation. To equalise sample size, diversity was assessed as Renyi entropy across alpha values by taking the median of 200 repeated subsamples. Pairwise repertoire distance was calculated as one minus the Chao-modified Jaccard index, correcting for under-sampling, and used for clustering. Frequency-weighted overlap with synovial clonotypes was calculated over 200 sample sizes with 200 draws without replacement at each size, and the overlap was reported at the size of the smaller sample. TCRdb provides this immuneACCESS table in a form limited to in-frame rearrangements. Some clones are lacking; in checked studies, under half of them reflect an unresolved V gene, and why the rest are absent is not known. V, J and clone size are taken as reported in that table, and D and trimming were inferred from the DNA itself. The sample data list about 33,000 clones, and 90% to 95% of these were observed just once. More than 0.15% of the sample lies in the top ten.

The sequenced samples were obtained from patients with active juvenile idiopathic arthritis. Cells were sorted immediately after thawing, with dead cells excluded using Live/Dead Fixable Near-IR Stain. Sequences MNHEY (CDR1) and SMNVEV (CDR2) are obtained from the germline V gene (reference sequence). The CDR3 holds 17 amino acids from the cysteine to the phenylalanine. Kept here is only the CDR3 DNA, which spans 51 bases and is read in frame from base 1. V loses 5 bases of germline sequence and J loses 5 bases, and the interval between the two ends is 19 bases. The chain joins TRBV27 to TRBJ1-6; TRBD1 is perhaps the D gene, given 6 matching bases. The specimen sequenced was CD4+ T cells from blood. The clonotype comes from a human donor with juvenile idiopathic arthritis. The CDR3 corresponds to CASSQNTGTPNNSPLHF. The bases are TGTGCCAGCAGTCAAAATACCGGGACACCAAATAATTCACCCCTCCACTTT.